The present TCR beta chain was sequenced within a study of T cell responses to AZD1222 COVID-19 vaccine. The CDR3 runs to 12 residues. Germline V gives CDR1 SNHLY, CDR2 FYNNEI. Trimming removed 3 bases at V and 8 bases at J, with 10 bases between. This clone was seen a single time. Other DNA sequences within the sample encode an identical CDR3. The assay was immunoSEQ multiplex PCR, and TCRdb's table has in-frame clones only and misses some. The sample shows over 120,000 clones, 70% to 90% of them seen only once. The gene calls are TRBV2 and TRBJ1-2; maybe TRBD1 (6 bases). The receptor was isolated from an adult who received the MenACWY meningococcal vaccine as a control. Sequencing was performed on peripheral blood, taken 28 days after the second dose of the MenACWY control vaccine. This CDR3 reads CASSDRGGGYTF. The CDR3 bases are TGTGCCAGCAGTGACAGGGGAGGCGGCTACACCTTC.